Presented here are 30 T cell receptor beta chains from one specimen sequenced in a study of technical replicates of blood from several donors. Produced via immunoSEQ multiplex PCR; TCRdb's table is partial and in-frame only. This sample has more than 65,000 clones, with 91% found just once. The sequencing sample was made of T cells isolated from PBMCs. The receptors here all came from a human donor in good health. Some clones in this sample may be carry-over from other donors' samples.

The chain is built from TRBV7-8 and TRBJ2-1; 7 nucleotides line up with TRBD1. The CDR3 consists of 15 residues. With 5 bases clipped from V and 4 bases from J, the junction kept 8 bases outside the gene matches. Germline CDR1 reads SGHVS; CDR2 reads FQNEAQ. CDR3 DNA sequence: TGTGCCAGCAGCCTGGCCCAGGGACAGTACAATGAGCAGTTCTTC. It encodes CASSLAQGQYNEQFF.

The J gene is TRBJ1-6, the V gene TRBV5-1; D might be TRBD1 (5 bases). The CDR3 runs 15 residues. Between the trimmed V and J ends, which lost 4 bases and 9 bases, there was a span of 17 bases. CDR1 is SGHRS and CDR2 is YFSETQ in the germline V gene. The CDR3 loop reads CASSRAGERGSPLHF. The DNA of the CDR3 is TGCGCCAGCAGCAGGGCAGGTGAAAGGGGTTCACCCCTCCACTTT.

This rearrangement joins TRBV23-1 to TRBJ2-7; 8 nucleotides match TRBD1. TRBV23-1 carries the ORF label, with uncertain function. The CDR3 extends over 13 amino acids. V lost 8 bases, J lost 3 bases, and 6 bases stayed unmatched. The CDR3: CASFPGGSYEQYF. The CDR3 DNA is TGCGCCAGCTTCCCAGGGGGCAGCTACGAGCAGTACTTC.

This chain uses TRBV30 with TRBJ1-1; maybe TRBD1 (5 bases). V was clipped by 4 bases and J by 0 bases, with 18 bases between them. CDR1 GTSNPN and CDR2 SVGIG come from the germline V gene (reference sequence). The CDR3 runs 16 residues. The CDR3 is CAWIGARYPMNTEAFF. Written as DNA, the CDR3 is TGTGCCTGGATAGGGGCCAGGTATCCTATGAACACTGAAGCTTTCTTT. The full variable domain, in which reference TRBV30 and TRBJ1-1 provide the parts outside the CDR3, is SQTIHQWPATLVQPVGSPLSLECTVEGTSNPNLYWYRQAAGRGLQLLFYSVGIGQISSEVPQNLSASRPQDRQFILSSKKLLLSDSGFYLCAWIGARYPMNTEAFFGQGTRLTVV.

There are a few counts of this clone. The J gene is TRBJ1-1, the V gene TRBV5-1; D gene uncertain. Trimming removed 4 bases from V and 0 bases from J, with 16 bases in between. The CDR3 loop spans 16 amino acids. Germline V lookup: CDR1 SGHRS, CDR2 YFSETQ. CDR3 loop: CASSLGRRNMNTEAFF. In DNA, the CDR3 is TGCGCCAGCAGCCTGGGCCGGAGGAACATGAACACTGAAGCTTTCTTT.

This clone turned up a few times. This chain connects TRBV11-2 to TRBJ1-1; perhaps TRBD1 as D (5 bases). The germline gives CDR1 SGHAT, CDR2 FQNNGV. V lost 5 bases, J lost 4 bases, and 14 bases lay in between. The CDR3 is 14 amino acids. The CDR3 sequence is CASSPPAGPTEAFF. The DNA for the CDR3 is TGTGCCAGCAGCCCCCCGGCAGGGCCCACTGAAGCTTTCTTT.

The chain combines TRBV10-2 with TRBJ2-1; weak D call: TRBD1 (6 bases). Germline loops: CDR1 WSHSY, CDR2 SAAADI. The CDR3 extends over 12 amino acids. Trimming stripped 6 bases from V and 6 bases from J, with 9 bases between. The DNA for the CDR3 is TGCGCCAGCAGAACAGGGAGCAATGAGCAGTTCTTC. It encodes CASRTGSNEQFF.

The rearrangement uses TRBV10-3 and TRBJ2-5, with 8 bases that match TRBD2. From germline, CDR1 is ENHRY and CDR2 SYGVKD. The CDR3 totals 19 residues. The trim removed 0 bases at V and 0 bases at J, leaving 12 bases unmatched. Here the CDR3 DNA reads TGTGCCATCAGTGAGTCGAACCTCCTAGCGGGCCCGTACCAAGAGACCCAGTACTTC. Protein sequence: CAISESNLLAGPYQETQYF.

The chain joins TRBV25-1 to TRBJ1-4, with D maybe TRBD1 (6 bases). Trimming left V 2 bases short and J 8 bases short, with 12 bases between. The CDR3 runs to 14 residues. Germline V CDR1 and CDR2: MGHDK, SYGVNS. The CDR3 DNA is TGTGCCAGCAGTGAAGGATCAACAGGGGAAAAACTGTTTTTT. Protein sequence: CASSEGSTGEKLFF.

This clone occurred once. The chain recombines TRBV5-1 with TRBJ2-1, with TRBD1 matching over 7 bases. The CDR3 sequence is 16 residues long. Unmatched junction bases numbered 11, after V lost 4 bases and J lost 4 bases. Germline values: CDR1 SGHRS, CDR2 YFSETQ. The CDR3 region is CASSTNVGGVYNEQFF. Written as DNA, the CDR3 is TGCGCCAGCAGCACAAACGTAGGGGGCGTATACAATGAGCAGTTCTTC. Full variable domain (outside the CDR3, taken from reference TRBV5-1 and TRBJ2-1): KAGVTQTPRYLIKTRGQQVTLSCSPISGHRSVSWYQQTPGQGLQFLFEYFSETQRNKGNFPGRFSGRQFSNSRSEMNVSTLELGDSALYLCASSTNVGGVYNEQFFGPGTRLTVL.

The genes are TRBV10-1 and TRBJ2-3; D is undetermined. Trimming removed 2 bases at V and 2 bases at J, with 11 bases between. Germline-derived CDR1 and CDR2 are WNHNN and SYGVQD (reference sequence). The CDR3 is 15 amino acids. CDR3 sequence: CASSEELRNTDTQYF. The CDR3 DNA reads TGCGCCAGCAGTGAGGAGTTGAGGAACACAGATACGCAGTATTTT.

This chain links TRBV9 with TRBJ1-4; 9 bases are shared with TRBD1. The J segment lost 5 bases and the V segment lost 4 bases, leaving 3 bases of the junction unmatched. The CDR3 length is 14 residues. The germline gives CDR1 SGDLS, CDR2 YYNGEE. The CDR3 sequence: CASSTDRGNEKLFF. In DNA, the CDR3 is TGTGCCAGCAGCACGGACAGGGGCAATGAAAAACTGTTTTTT.

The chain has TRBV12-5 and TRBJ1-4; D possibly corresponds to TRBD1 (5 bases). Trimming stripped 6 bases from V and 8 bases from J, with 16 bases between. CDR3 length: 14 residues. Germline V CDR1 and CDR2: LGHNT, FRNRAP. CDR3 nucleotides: TGTGCTAGTGGCTCCGACTTGGGGGGAGAAAAACTGTTTTTT. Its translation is CASGSDLGGEKLFF.

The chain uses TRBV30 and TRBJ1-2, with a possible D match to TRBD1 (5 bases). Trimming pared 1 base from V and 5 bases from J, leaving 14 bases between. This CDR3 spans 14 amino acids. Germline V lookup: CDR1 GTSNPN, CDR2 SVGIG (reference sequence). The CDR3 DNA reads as TGTGCCTGGAGTGCCGGGACTTCGGTGTATGGCTACACCTTC. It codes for CAWSAGTSVYGYTF.

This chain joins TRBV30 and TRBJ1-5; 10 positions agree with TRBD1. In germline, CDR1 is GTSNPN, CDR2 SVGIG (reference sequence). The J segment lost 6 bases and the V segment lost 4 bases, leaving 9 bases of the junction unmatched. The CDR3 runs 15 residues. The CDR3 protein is CAWTGDRGRSQPQHF. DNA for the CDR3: TGTGCCTGGACCGGGGACAGGGGTAGGAGTCAGCCCCAGCATTTT.

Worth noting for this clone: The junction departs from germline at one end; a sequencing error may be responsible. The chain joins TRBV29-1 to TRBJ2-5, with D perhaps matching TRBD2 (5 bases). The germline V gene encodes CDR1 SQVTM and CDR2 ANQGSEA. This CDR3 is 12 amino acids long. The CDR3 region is CSVRAYQDTQYF. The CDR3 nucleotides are TGCAGCGTGCGGGCCTACCAAGATACCCAGTACTTC.

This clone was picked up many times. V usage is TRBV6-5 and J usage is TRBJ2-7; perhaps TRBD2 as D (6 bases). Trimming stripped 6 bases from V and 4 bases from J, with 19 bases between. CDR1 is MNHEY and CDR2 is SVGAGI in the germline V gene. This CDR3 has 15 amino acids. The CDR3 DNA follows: TGTGCCAGCAGGTATCTGCAGGGAGGCTCGTACGAGCAGTACTTC. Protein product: CASRYLQGGSYEQYF.

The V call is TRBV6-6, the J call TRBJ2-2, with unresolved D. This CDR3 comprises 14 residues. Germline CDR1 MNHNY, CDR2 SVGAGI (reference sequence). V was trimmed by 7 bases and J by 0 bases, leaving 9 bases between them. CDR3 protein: CASTPYSNTGELFF. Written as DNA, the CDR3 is TGTGCCAGCACCCCGTACTCGAACACCGGGGAGCTGTTTTTT.

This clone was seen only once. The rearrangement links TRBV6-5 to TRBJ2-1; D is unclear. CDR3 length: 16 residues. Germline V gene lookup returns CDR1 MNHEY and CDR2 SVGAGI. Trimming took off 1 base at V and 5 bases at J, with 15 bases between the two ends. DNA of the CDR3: TGTGCCAGCAGTTACTACCCTGTGGAGCATCACAATGAGCAGTTCTTC. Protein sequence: CASSYYPVEHHNEQFF.

The CDR3 region is CASSPPTGSPYNEQFF. In nucleotides, the CDR3 is TGTGCCAGCAGCCCTCCGACAGGGAGCCCCTACAATGAGCAGTTCTTC. V gene TRBV7-2 combines with J gene TRBJ2-1; 7 positions agree with TRBD1. The CDR3 has 16 amino acids. In germline, CDR1 is SGHTA, CDR2 FQGNSA. V lost 5 bases and J lost 2; bases outside the gene matches: 9.

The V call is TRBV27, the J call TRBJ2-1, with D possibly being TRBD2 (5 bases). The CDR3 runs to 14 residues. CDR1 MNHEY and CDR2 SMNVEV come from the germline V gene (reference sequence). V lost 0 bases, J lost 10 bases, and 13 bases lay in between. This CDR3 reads CASSLSGVVGEQFF. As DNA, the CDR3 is TGTGCCAGCAGTTTATCGGGAGTGGTTGGGGAGCAGTTCTTC.

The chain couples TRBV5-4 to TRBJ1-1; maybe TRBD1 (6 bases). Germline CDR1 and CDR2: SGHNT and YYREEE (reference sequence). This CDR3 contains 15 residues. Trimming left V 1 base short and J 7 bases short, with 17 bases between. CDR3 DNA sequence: TGTGCCAGCAGCTTGCGGACAGCTTTTGTCAGTGAAGCTTTCTTT. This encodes CASSLRTAFVSEAFF.

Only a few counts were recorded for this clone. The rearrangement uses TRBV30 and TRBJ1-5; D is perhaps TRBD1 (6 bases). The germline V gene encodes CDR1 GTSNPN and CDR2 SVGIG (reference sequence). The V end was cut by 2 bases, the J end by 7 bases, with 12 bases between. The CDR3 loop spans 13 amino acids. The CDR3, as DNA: TGTGCCTGGAGTACAGGGCCTGGGCAGCCCCAGCATTTT. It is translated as CAWSTGPGQPQHF.

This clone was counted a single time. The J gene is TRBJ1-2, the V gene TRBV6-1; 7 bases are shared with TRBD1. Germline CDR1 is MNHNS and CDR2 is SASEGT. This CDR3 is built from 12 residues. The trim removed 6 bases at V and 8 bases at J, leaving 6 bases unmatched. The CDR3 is CASSRTGVGYTF. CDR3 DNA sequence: TGTGCCAGCAGCCGCACAGGGGTAGGCTACACCTTC.

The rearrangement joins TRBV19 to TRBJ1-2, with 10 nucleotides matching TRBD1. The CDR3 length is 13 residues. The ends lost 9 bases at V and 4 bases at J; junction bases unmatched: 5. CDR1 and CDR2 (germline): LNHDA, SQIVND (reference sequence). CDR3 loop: CASQTGGGYGYTF. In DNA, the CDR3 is TGTGCCAGCCAGACAGGGGGCGGCTATGGCTACACCTTC.

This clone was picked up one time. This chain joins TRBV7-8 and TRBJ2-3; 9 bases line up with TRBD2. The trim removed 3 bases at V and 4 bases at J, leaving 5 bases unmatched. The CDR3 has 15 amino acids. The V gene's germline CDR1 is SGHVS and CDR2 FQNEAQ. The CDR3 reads CASSFRSSGADTQYF. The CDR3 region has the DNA TGTGCCAGCAGCTTTCGGTCTAGCGGGGCAGATACGCAGTATTTT.

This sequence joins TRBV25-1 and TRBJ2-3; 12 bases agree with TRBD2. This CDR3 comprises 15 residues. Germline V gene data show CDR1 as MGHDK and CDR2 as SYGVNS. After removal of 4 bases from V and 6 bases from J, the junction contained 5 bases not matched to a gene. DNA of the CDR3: TGTGCCAGCAGTGGACTAGCGGGAGACCCCGATACGCAGTATTTT. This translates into CASSGLAGDPDTQYF.

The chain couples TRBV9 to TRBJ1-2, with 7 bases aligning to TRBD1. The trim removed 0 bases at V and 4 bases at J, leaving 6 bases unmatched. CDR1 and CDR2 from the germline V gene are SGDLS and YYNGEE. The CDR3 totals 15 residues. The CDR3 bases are TGTGCCAGCAGCGTAGTGGTGGGACAGAGCTATGGCTACACCTTC. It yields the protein CASSVVVGQSYGYTF.

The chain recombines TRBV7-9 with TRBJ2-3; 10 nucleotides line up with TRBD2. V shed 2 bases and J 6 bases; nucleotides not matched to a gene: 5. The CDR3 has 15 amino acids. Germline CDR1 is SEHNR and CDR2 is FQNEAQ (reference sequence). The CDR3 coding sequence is TGTGCCAGCAGCTTAACTAGCGGGGATGCCGATACGCAGTATTTT. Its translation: CASSLTSGDADTQYF.

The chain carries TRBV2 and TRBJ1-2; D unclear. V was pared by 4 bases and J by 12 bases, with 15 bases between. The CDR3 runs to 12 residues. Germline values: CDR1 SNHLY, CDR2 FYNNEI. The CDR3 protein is CASSGTGSENTF. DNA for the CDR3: TGTGCCAGCAGTGGTACGGGGTCGGAAAACACCTTC.